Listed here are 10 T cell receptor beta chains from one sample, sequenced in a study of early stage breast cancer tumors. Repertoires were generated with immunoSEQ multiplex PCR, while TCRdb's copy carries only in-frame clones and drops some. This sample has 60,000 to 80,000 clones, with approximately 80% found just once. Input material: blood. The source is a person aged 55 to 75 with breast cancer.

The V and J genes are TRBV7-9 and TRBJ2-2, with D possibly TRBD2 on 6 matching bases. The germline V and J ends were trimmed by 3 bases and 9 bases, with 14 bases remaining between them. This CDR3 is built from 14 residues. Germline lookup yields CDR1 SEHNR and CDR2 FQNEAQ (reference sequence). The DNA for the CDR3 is TGTGCCAGCAGCTTTTCCGGGGGTACGAGGGAGCTGTTTTTT. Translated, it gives CASSFSGGTRELFF.

The CDR3: CSAGSYEQFF. As DNA, the CDR3 is TGCAGTGCTGGGAGCTATGAGCAGTTCTTC. The V call is TRBV20-1, the J call TRBJ2-1, with a tentative D call TRBD2 (5 bases). Per germline, CDR1 DFQATT and CDR2 SNEGSKA (reference sequence). V lost 5 bases to trimming and J lost 8 bases, with 7 bases between them. This CDR3 is built from 10 residues.

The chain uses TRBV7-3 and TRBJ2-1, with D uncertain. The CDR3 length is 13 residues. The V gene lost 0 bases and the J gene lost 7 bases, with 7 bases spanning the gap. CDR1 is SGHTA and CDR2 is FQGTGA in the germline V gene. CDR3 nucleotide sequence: TGTGCCAGCAGCTTAACCAACCGGAATGAGCAGTTCTTC. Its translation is CASSLTNRNEQFF.

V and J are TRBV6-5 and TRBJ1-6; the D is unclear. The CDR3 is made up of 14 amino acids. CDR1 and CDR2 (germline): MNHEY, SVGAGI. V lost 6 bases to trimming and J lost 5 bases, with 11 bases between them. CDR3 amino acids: CASSRLGNNSPLHF. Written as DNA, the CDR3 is TGTGCCAGCAGCCGACTCGGGAATAATTCACCCCTCCACTTT.

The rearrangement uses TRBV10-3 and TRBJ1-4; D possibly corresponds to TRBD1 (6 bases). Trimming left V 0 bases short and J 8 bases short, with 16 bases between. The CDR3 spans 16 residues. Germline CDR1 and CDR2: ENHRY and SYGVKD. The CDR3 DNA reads TGTGCCATCAGTGAGTCGAGCAGGGGAGAAGCGGAAAAACTGTTTTTT. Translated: CAISESSRGEAEKLFF.

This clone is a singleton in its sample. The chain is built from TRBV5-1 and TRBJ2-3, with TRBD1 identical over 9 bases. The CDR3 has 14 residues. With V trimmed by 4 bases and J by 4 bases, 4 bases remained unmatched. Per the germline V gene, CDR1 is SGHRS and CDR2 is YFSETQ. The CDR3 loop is CASSMGQGSDTQYF. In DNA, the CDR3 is TGCGCCAGCAGCATGGGACAGGGTTCAGATACGCAGTATTTT.

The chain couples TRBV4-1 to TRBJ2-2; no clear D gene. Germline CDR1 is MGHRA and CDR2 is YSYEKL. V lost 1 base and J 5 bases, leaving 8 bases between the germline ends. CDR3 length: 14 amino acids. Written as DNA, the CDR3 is TGCGCCAGCAGCCAAGGGTTTCAAACCGGGGAGCTGTTTTTT. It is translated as CASSQGFQTGELFF.

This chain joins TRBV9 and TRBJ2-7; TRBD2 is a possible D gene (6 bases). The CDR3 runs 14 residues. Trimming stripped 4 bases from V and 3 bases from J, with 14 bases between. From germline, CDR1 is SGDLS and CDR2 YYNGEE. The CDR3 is CASSSRLGSYEQYF. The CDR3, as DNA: TGTGCCAGCAGCTCAAGACTAGGTAGCTACGAGCAGTACTTC.

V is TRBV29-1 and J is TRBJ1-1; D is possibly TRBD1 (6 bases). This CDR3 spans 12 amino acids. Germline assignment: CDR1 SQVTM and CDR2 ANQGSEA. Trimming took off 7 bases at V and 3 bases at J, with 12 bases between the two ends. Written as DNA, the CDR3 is TGCAGCGCAGGGGATGAGTACACTGAAGCTTTCTTT. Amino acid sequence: CSAGDEYTEAFF.

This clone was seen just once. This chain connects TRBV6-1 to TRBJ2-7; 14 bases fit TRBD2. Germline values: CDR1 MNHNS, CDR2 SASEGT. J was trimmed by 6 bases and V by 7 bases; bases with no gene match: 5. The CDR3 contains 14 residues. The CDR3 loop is CASTRLAGGLEQYF. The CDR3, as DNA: TGTGCCAGCACCCGACTAGCGGGGGGGCTCGAGCAGTACTTC.